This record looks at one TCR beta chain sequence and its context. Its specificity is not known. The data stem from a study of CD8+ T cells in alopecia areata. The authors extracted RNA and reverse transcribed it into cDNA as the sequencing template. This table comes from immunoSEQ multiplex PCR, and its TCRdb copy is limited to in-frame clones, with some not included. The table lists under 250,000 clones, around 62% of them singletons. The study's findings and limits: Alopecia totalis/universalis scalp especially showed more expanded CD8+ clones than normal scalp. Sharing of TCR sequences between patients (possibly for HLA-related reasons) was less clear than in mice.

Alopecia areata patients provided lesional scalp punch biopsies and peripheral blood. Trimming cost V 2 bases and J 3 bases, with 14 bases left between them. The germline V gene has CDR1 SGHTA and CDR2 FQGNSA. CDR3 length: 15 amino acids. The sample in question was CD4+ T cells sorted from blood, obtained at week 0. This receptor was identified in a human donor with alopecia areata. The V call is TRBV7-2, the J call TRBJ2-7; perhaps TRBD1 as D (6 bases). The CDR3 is CASSLKADSYYEQYF. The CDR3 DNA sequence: TGTGCCAGCAGCTTAAAGGCGGACAGCTACTACGAGCAGTACTTC.